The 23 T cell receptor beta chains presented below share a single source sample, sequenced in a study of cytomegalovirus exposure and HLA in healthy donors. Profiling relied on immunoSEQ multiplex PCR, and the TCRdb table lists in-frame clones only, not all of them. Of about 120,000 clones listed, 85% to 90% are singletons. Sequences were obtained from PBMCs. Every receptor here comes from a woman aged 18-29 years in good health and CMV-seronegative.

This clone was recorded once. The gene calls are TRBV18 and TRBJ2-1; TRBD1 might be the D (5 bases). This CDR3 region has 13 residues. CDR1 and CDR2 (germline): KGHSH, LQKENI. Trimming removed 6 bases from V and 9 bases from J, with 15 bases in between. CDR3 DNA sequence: TGTGCCAGCTCCCAGGGAAGTGGCAGTGAGCAGTTCTTC. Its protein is CASSQGSGSEQFF. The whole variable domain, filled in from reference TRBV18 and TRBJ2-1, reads NAGVMQNPRHLVRRRGQEARLRCSPMKGHSHVYWYRQLPEEGLKFMVYLQKENIIDESGMPKERFSAEFPKEGPSILRIQQVVRGDSAAYFCASSQGSGSEQFFGPGTRLTVL.

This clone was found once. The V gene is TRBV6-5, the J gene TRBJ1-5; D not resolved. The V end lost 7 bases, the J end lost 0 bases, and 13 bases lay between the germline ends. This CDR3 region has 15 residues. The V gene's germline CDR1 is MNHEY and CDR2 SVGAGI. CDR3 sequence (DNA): TGTGCCAGCAAAACCCGGGTGGATAGCAATCAGCCCCAGCATTTT. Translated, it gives CASKTRVDSNQPQHF.

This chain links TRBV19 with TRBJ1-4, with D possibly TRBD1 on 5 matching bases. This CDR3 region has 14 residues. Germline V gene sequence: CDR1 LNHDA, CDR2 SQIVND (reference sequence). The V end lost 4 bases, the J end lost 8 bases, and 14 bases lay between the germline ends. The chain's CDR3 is CASSTRQHWEKLFF. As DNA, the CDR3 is TGTGCCAGTAGTACACGACAGCATTGGGAAAAACTGTTTTTT.

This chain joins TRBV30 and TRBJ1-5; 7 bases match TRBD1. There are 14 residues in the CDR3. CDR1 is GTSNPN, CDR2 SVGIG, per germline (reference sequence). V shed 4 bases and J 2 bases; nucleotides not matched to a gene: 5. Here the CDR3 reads CAWNVQGGNQPQHF. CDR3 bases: TGTGCCTGGAACGTTCAGGGGGGCAATCAGCCCCAGCATTTT.

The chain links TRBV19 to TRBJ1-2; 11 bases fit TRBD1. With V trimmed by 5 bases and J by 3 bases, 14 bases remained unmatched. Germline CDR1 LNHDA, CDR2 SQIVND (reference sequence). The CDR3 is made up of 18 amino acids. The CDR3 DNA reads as TGTGCCAGTAGTTTGACCGGGACAGGGGGTCGTTACTACTATGGCTACACCTTC. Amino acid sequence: CASSLTGTGGRYYYGYTF.

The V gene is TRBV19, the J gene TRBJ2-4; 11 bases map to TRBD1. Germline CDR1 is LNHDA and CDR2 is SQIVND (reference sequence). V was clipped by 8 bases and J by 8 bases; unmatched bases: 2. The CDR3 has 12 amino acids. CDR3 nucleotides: TGTGCCAGTGGGACAGGGGGGGACATTCAGTACTTC. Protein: CASGTGGDIQYF. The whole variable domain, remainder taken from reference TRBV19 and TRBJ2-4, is DGGITQSPKYLFRKEGQNVTLSCEQNLNHDAMYWYRQDPGQGLRLIYYSQIVNDFQKGDIAEGYSVSREKKESFPLTVTSAQKNPTAFYLCASGTGGDIQYFGAGTRLSVL.

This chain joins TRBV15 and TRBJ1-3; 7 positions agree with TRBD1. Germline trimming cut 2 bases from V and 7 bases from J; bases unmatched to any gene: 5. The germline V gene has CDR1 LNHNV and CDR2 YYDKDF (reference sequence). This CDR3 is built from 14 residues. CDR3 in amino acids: CATSRYTGENTIYF. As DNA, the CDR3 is TGTGCCACCAGCAGATATACAGGGGAGAACACCATATATTTT.

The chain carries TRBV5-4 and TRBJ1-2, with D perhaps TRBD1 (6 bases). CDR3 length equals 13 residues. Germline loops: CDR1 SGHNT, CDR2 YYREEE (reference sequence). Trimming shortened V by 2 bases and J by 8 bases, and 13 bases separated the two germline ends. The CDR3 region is CASSFTPGDGYTF. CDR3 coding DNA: TGTGCCAGCAGCTTTACCCCAGGGGACGGCTACACCTTC.

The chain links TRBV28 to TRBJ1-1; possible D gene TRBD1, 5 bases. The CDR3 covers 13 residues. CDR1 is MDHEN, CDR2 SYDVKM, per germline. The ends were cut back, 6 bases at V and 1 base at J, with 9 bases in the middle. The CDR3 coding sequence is TGTGCCAGCAGGCCAACAGGGAACACTGAAGCTTTCTTT. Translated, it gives CASRPTGNTEAFF. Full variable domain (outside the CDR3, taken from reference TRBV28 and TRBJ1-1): DVKVTQSSRYLVKRTGEKVFLECVQDMDHENMFWYRQDPGLGLRLIYFSYDVKMKEKGDIPEGYSVSREKKERFSLILESASTNQTSMYLCASRPTGNTEAFFGQGTRLTVV.

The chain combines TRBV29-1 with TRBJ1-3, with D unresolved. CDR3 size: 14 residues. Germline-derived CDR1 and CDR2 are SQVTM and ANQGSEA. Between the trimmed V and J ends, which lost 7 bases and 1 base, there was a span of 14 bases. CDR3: CSAEDPSSGNTIYF. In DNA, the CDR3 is TGCAGCGCAGAAGATCCGTCTTCTGGAAACACCATATATTTT.

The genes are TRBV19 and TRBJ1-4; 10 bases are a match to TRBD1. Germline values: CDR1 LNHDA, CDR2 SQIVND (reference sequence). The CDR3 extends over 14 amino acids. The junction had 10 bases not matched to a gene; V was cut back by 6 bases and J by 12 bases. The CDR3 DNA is TGTGCCAGTAGCGGGACAGGGGATGTTTCGGAACTGTTTTTT. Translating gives CASSGTGDVSELFF.

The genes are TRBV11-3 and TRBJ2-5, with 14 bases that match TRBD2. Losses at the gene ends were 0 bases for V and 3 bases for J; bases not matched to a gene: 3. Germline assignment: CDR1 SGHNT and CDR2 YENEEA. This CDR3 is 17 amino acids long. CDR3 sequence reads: CASSLDGLAGGKETQYF. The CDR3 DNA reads TGTGCCAGCAGCTTAGATGGACTAGCGGGAGGTAAAGAGACCCAGTACTTC.

The CDR3 protein is CASSPGRDGTYEQYF. In DNA, the CDR3 is TGCGCCAGCAGTCCGGGTCGAGACGGAACCTACGAGCAGTACTTC. V and J are TRBV10-1 and TRBJ2-7; D is ambiguous. CDR1 and CDR2 (germline): WNHNN, SYGVQD (reference sequence). The CDR3 contains 15 residues. V lost 5 bases, J lost 2 bases, and 16 bases lay in between.

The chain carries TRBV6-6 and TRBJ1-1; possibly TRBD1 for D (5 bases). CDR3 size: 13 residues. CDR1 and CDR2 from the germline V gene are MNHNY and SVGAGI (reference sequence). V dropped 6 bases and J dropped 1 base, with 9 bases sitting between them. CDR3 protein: CASSEGQNTEAFF. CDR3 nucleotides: TGTGCCAGCAGCGAAGGACAGAACACTGAAGCTTTCTTT.

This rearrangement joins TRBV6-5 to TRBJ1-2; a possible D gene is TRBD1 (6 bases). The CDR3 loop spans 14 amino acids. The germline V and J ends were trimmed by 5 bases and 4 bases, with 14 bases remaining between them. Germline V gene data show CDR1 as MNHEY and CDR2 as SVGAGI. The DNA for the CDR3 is TGTGCCAGCAGTCTACTCCCACAGGGCTATGGCTACACCTTC. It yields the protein CASSLLPQGYGYTF.

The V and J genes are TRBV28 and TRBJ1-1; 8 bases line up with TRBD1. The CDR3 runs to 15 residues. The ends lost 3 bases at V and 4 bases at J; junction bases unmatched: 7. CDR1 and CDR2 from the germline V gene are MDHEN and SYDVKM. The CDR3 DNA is TGTGCCAGCAGTTTTTTACAGGGGGTTGGCACTGAAGCTTTCTTT. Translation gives CASSFLQGVGTEAFF.

The CDR3 sequence: CASSFRSGDTEERNYGYTF. The CDR3 DNA reads TGTGCCAGCAGCTTTAGGTCAGGGGACACTGAAGAACGGAACTATGGCTACACCTTC. The V gene is TRBV7-2, the J gene TRBJ1-2; weak D call: TRBD1 (6 bases). Trimming took off 3 bases at V and 2 bases at J, with 25 bases between the two ends. The CDR3 is 19 residues long. Germline CDR1 and CDR2: SGHTA and FQGNSA.

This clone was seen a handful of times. CDR3 region: CASSPPGQMYQETQYF. In nucleotides, the CDR3 is TGTGCCAGCTCACCCCCGGGACAGATGTACCAAGAGACCCAGTACTTC. The chain links TRBV18 to TRBJ2-5; 7 bases map to TRBD1. Germline loops: CDR1 KGHSH, CDR2 LQKENI. The CDR3 loop spans 16 amino acids. V gave up 3 bases and J gave up 0 bases; unmatched junction bases: 7.

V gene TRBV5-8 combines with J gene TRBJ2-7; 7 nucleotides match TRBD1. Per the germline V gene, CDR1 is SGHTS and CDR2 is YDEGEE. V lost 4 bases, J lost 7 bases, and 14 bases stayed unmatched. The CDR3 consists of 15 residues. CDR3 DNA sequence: TGTGCCAGCAGCAAGACAGGGACCCTACGAGGAGAGCAGTACGTC. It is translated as CASSKTGTLRGEQYV.

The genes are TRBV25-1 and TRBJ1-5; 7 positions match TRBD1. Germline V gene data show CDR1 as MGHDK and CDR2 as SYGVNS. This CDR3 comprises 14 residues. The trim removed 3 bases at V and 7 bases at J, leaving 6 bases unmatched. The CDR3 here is CASSDIGGLQPQHF. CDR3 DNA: TGTGCCAGCAGTGATATAGGGGGCTTGCAGCCCCAGCATTTT.

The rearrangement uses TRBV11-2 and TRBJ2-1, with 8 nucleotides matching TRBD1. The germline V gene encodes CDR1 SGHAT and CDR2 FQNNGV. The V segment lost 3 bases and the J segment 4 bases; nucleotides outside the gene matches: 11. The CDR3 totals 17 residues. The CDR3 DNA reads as TGTGCCAGCAGCTTGCAGCCCCCAGGGGGCTATTACAATGAGCAGTTCTTC. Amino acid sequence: CASSLQPPGGYYNEQFF.

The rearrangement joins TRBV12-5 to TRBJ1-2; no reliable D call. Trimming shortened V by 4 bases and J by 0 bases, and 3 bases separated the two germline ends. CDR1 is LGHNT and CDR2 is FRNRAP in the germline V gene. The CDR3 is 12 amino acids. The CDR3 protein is CASGSANYGYTF. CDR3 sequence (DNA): TGTGCTAGTGGTTCTGCTAACTATGGCTACACCTTC. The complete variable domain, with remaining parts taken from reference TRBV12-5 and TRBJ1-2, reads DARVTQTPRHKVTEMGQEVTMRCQPILGHNTVFWYRQTMMQGLELLAYFRNRAPLDDSGMPKDRFSAEMPDATLATLKIQPSEPRDSAVYFCASGSANYGYTFGSGTRLTVV.

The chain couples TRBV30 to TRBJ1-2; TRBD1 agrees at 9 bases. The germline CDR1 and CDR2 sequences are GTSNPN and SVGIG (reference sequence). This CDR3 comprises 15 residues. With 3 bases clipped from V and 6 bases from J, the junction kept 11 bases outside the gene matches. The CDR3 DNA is TGTGCCTGGAGCGCCGGGACAGGGCGTCTCGATGGCTACACCTTC. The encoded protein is CAWSAGTGRLDGYTF.